This T cell receptor beta chain was sequenced in a study of T cell changes during pregnancy in multiple sclerosis. Germline loops: CDR1 SGDLS, CDR2 YYNGEE. Unmatched junction bases numbered 2, after V lost 0 bases and J lost 0 bases. The CDR3 sequence is 15 residues long. The table came from immunoSEQ multiplex PCR; TCRdb's copy has only in-frame clones and leaves some out. Of roughly 100,000 clones listed, approximately 92% are singletons. The sample consisted of peripheral blood, taken in the second trimester of pregnancy. The sequence came from a female donor with multiple sclerosis, enrolled in a pregnancy study. The V and J genes are TRBV9 and TRBJ2-7; 8 positions match TRBD2. The CDR3 reads CASSVGGTSSYEQYF. The CDR3, as DNA: TGTGCCAGCAGCGTAGGCGGGACTAGCTCCTACGAGCAGTACTTC.